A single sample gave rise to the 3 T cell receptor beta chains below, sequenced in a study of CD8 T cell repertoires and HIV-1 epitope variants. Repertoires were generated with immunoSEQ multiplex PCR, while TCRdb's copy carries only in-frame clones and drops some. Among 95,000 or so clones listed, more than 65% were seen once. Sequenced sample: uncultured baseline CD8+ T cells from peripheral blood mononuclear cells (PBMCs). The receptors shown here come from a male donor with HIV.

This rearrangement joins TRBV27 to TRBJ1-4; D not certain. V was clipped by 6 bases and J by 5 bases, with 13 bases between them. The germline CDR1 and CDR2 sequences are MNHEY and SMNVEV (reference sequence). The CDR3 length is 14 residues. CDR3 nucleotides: TGTGCCAGCAGCCCGGGTCACTGGAATGAAAAACTGTTTTTT. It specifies CASSPGHWNEKLFF. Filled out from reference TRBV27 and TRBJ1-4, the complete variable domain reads EAQVTQNPRYLITVTGKKLTVTCSQNMNHEYMSWYRQDPGLGLRQIYYSMNVEVTDKGDVPEGYKVSRKEKRNFPLILESPSPNQTSLYFCASSPGHWNEKLFFGSGTQLSVL.

CDR3 region: CASSGANYNYGYTF. The CDR3 bases are TGTGCCAGCAGTGGGGCCAATTATAACTATGGCTACACCTTC. The rearrangement uses TRBV25-1 and TRBJ1-2; D call uncertain. From germline, CDR1 is MGHDK and CDR2 SYGVNS. The V end was cut by 4 bases, the J end by 1 base, with 10 bases between. The CDR3 spans 14 residues.

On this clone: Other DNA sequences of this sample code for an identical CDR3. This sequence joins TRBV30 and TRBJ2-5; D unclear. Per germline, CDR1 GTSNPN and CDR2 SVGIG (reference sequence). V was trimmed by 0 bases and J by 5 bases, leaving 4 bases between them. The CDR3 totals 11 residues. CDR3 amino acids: CAWSVGETQYF. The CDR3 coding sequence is TGTGCCTGGAGTGTAGGGGAGACCCAGTACTTC.